Following are 18 T cell receptor beta chains from one sample sequenced in a study. Assay used: immunoSEQ multiplex PCR; TCRdb lists only in-frame clones, some missing. The table lists 45,000 to 55,000 clones, 85% to 95% of them singletons. Sequencing used PBMCs. These receptors all stem from a man in his forties or fifties with rheumatoid arthritis.

The rearrangement links TRBV30 to TRBJ1-1; D uncertain. The CDR3 totals 11 residues. Germline lookup yields CDR1 GTSNPN and CDR2 SVGIG (reference sequence). V lost 3 bases and J 3 bases, leaving 5 bases between the germline ends. CDR3 amino acids: CAWSGYTEAFF. CDR3 nucleotide sequence: TGTGCCTGGAGCGGATACACTGAAGCTTTCTTT. The full variable domain, with the rest looked up from reference TRBV30 and TRBJ1-1, is SQTIHQWPATLVQPVGSPLSLECTVEGTSNPNLYWYRQAAGRGLQLLFYSVGIGQISSEVPQNLSASRPQDRQFILSSKKLLLSDSGFYLCAWSGYTEAFFGQGTRLTVV.

This chain links TRBV4-1 with TRBJ2-2; 9 bases are a match to TRBD2. Germline lookup yields CDR1 MGHRA and CDR2 YSYEKL. This CDR3 comprises 15 residues. V was pared by 1 base and J by 5 bases, with 2 bases of the junction left unmatched. The DNA for the CDR3 is TGCGCCAGCAGCCAAGGTCTAGCGGGGACCGGGGAGCTGTTTTTT. Translation gives CASSQGLAGTGELFF.

The V and J genes are TRBV6-5 and TRBJ2-2, with TRBD1 matching 7 bases. Germline CDR1 reads MNHEY; CDR2 reads SVGAGI. This CDR3 comprises 15 residues. Losses at the gene ends were 4 bases for V and 8 bases for J; bases not matched to a gene: 10. CDR3 bases: TGTGCCAGCAGTTTTCTCCGGGACAGAAAAGGGGAGCTGTTTTTT. This translates into CASSFLRDRKGELFF.

The chain links TRBV5-6 to TRBJ2-6, with D possibly TRBD2 on 5 matching bases. Germline lookup yields CDR1 SGHDT and CDR2 YYEEEE. CDR3 size: 15 residues. V dropped 0 bases and J dropped 2 bases, with 6 bases sitting between them. CDR3 in amino acids: CASSLGGTGANVLTF. CDR3 in DNA: TGTGCCAGCAGCTTGGGAGGGACTGGGGCCAACGTCCTGACTTTC.

CDR3 amino acids: CASSQAASGSIDEQFF. CDR3 coding DNA: TGCGCCAGCAGCCAAGCGGCTAGCGGGAGTATTGATGAGCAGTTCTTC. The V gene is TRBV4-3, the J gene TRBJ2-1; 10 bases match TRBD2. CDR1 and CDR2 (germline): LGHNA, YSLEER. The trim removed 1 base at V and 8 bases at J, leaving 8 bases unmatched. The CDR3 totals 16 residues.

The chain couples TRBV19 to TRBJ1-5, with a weak D call TRBD1 (5 bases). Trimming cost V 1 base and J 4 bases, with 14 bases left between them. CDR1 is LNHDA and CDR2 is SQIVND in the germline V gene (reference sequence). The CDR3 is made up of 16 amino acids. The CDR3 loop is CASSIGGTGGNQPQHF. CDR3 nucleotides: TGTGCCAGTAGTATAGGCGGGACCGGAGGTAATCAGCCCCAGCATTTT.

This clone appeared once. The chain combines TRBV19 with TRBJ1-1; D perhaps matches TRBD1 (5 bases). The CDR3 spans 14 residues. Germline V gene sequence: CDR1 LNHDA, CDR2 SQIVND (reference sequence). Trimming cost V 7 bases and J 1 base, with 13 bases left between them. CDR3 residues: CASTRGIKNTEAFF. In DNA form, the CDR3 reads TGTGCCAGTACCCGGGGCATAAAGAACACTGAAGCTTTCTTT.

V is TRBV5-6 and J is TRBJ1-1; no definite D call. V was pared by 0 bases and J by 1 base, with 7 bases between. The germline gives CDR1 SGHDT, CDR2 YYEEEE. The CDR3 has 14 amino acids. The CDR3 nucleotides read TGTGCCAGCAGCTTGGCCGGAGGGAACACTGAAGCTTTCTTT. Protein: CASSLAGGNTEAFF.

This clone was picked up a small number of times. J is TRBJ1-5 and V is TRBV18, with D unclear. CDR3 length equals 14 residues. CDR1 and CDR2 (germline): KGHSH, LQKENI. Trimming removed 6 bases at V and 3 bases at J, with 12 bases between. The DNA for the CDR3 is TGTGCCAGCTCCCGGACTAGCATCAATCAGCCCCAGCATTTT. Translated: CASSRTSINQPQHF.

This chain connects TRBV7-9 to TRBJ2-5, with D tentatively TRBD2 (5 bases). Germline CDR1 and CDR2: SEHNR and FQNEAQ (reference sequence). The CDR3 length is 15 residues. V was pared by 0 bases and J by 5 bases, with 13 bases between. DNA for the CDR3: TGTGCCAGCAGCTTAGCGCACGGGATGGGGGAGACCCAGTACTTC. It translates to CASSLAHGMGETQYF.

This clone was seen only a few times. The chain has TRBV6-6 and TRBJ1-5; TRBD1 is a possible D gene (6 bases). The germline CDR1 and CDR2 sequences are MNHNY and SVGAGI (reference sequence). V shed 5 bases and J shed 3 bases, with 17 bases lying between them. CDR3 size: 16 residues. CDR3 sequence: CASSGSGATSNQPQHF. The CDR3 bases are TGTGCCAGCAGTGGCTCAGGGGCCACTTCCAATCAGCCCCAGCATTTT.

The J gene is TRBJ1-1, the V gene TRBV11-2, with D possibly being TRBD1 (6 bases). CDR1 and CDR2 (germline): SGHAT, FQNNGV. V shed 3 bases and J shed 6 bases, with 14 bases lying between them. CDR3 length equals 14 residues. CDR3 bases: TGTGCCAGCAGCTTGGGGGGCGGTAGGGCTGAAGCTTTCTTT. It translates to CASSLGGGRAEAFF.

This clone appeared a few times. The V call is TRBV5-1, the J call TRBJ1-5, with a tentative D call TRBD1 (6 bases). CDR1 SGHRS and CDR2 YFSETQ come from the germline V gene. The CDR3 is made up of 15 amino acids. V was trimmed by 0 bases and J by 1 base, leaving 8 bases between them. This CDR3 is CASSLEGVSNQPQHF. For the CDR3, the DNA is TGCGCCAGCAGCTTGGAGGGGGTCAGCAATCAGCCCCAGCATTTT.

The V call is TRBV6-2 or TRBV6-3, the J call TRBJ2-4; perhaps TRBD2 as D (5 bases). Trimming pared 2 bases from V and 13 bases from J, leaving 9 bases between. This CDR3 has 11 amino acids. The germline CDR1 and CDR2 sequences are MNHEY and SVGEGT. CDR3 DNA sequence: TGTGCCAGCAGTTACCCAAGCGGACAGTACTTC. Its translation is CASSYPSGQYF.

The J gene is TRBJ2-2, the V gene TRBV2; no firm D call. CDR3 length: 14 residues. V lost 2 bases and J 4 bases, leaving 8 bases between the germline ends. The V gene's germline CDR1 is SNHLY and CDR2 FYNNEI. The CDR3 region is CASSEQVSTGELFF. The CDR3 nucleotides are TGTGCCAGCAGTGAACAGGTCAGCACCGGGGAGCTGTTTTTT.

The chain recombines TRBV5-1 with TRBJ2-1; TRBD1 agrees at 8 bases. Trimming removed 2 bases from V and 8 bases from J; junction bases left unmatched: 9. The germline V gene encodes CDR1 SGHRS and CDR2 YFSETQ. The CDR3 has 15 residues. The CDR3 nucleotides read TGCGCCAGCAGCTTCGGACAGGGAATAGACCATGAGCAGTTCTTC. Its protein is CASSFGQGIDHEQFF.

The chain carries TRBV3-1 (or the pseudogene TRBV3-2) and TRBJ2-7; D is perhaps TRBD1 (5 bases). Germline values: CDR1 LGHDT, CDR2 YNNKEL (reference sequence). This CDR3 has 13 amino acids. The ends were cut back, 6 bases at V and 7 bases at J, with 16 bases in the middle. The CDR3 here is CASRQGGYREQYF. The CDR3, as DNA: TGTGCCAGCAGGCAGGGTGGTTATAGGGAGCAGTACTTC.

The rearrangement uses TRBV30 and TRBJ2-3, with 10 bases that match TRBD1. The germline V gene encodes CDR1 GTSNPN and CDR2 SVGIG (reference sequence). The V and J ends lost 7 bases and 4 bases, in that order; junction bases with no gene match: 8. The CDR3 extends over 14 amino acids. In DNA form, the CDR3 reads TGTGCCTTAGCATCGGGACAGGGGCCAGATACGCAGTATTTT. Protein product: CALASGQGPDTQYF. The whole variable domain, filled in from reference TRBV30 and TRBJ2-3, reads SQTIHQWPATLVQPVGSPLSLECTVEGTSNPNLYWYRQAAGRGLQLLFYSVGIGQISSEVPQNLSASRPQDRQFILSSKKLLLSDSGFYLCALASGQGPDTQYFGPGTRLTVL.